This T cell receptor (beta chain) was documented in a study of blood T cell repertoires in COVID-19. Study summary: Sample material is recorded as cDNA or gDNA derived from T cells, B-cell-depleted T cells, or PBMCs.

V gave up 4 bases and J gave up 6 bases; unmatched junction bases: 3. CDR1 and CDR2 (germline): MDHEN, SYDVKM. This CDR3 is built from 15 residues. Data came from immunoSEQ multiplex PCR; TCRdb stores just in-frame clones and leaves some out. This table has some 300,000 clones, around 90% appearing once. Clinical histories supplied by participants themselves formed the basis of cohort assignment. The sequenced sample consisted of PBMCs or T cells enriched from blood (not recorded which). The clonotype originates from a woman between 18 and 29 years old with acute COVID-19. This chain joins TRBV28 and TRBJ2-1; 13 bases agree with TRBD2. The chain's CDR3 is CASSYGTSGINEQFF. In DNA, the CDR3 is TGTGCCAGCAGTTACGGGACTAGCGGGATCAATGAGCAGTTCTTC.